This T cell receptor beta chain was identified in a study of T cell changes during pregnancy in multiple sclerosis. Germline V gene sequence: CDR1 SEHNR, CDR2 FQNEAQ (reference sequence). The CDR3 is 13 residues long. The junction had 5 bases not matched to a gene; V was cut back by 5 bases and J by 5 bases. This table comes from immunoSEQ multiplex PCR, and its TCRdb copy is limited to in-frame clones, with some not included. The table shows approximately 47,000 clones, with around 90% occurring only once. The receptor was isolated from a female donor with multiple sclerosis, enrolled in a pregnancy study. The rearrangement uses TRBV7-9 and TRBJ1-2; the match to TRBD1 covers 7 bases. This material consisted of peripheral blood, taken in the first trimester of pregnancy. The CDR3 loop is CASSGQERYGYTF. The CDR3 DNA is TGTGCCAGCAGCGGACAGGAGAGATATGGCTACACCTTC.